Below, one T cell receptor beta chain is given with its context. Its cognate antigen is unknown. The data derive from a study of blood T cells in healthy people across ages. The ends were cut back, 11 bases at V and 5 bases at J, with 15 bases in the middle. The CDR3 spans 12 residues. A J-beta primer mix and a sample-barcoded 5' primer were used in a second PCR of roughly 7 to 12 cycles. Every cDNA was tagged by a template-switch adaptor with 12 random nucleotides. TCRdb fed the 5' RACE reads into MiXCR, producing one record per CDR3 protein. Here the sample spans hundreds of thousands of distinct CDR3 sequences, about 61% being singletons. Whole-study results and caveats: Both higher diversity and more naive CD4+ cells marked long-lived donors when set against aged donors. Among T cells, TCR beta diversity per million cells dropped roughly linearly as age rose.

The sample comprised blood. This TCR came from a man aged 35 to 55 in good health. The chain employs TRBV12-3 or TRBV12-4 and TRBJ1-2; D may be TRBD1 (6 bases). DNA of the CDR3: TGTGCCCAGCTGGGGGCCGATTATGGCTACACCTTC. Its translation: CAQLGADYGYTF.